These 32 T cell receptor beta chains share one sample of origin, sequenced in a study of blood T cell repertoires in COVID-19. The assay was immunoSEQ multiplex PCR, and TCRdb's table has in-frame clones only and misses some. This table holds about 500,000 clones, roughly 91% found once. The sample was peripheral blood. These receptors were collected from a woman between 45 and 65 years old with COVID-19, enrolled during active disease.

The V gene is TRBV30, the J gene TRBJ2-1, with TRBD1 matching over 12 bases. CDR1 and CDR2 from the germline V gene are GTSNPN and SVGIG (reference sequence). The trim removed 4 bases at V and 14 bases at J, leaving 9 bases unmatched. This CDR3 has 13 residues. The CDR3 nucleotides are TGTGCCTGGATGGGGACAGGGGGCCCGCCGGAGTTCTTC. Amino acids: CAWMGTGGPPEFF. Variable domain in full (rest from reference TRBV30 and TRBJ2-1): SQTIHQWPATLVQPVGSPLSLECTVEGTSNPNLYWYRQAAGRGLQLLFYSVGIGQISSEVPQNLSASRPQDRQFILSSKKLLLSDSGFYLCAWMGTGGPPEFFGPGTRLTVL.

The chain couples TRBV11-2 to TRBJ1-2, with D possibly TRBD1 on 6 matching bases. The CDR3 runs 15 residues. The germline V gene encodes CDR1 SGHAT and CDR2 FQNNGV. Trimming removed 4 bases from V and 6 bases from J, with 18 bases in between. This chain's CDR3 is CASSSRQDGWDGYTF. DNA of the CDR3: TGTGCCAGCAGCTCGCGACAGGATGGATGGGATGGCTACACCTTC.

The rearrangement links TRBV19 to TRBJ2-3; perhaps TRBD2 as D (7 bases). Germline loops: CDR1 LNHDA, CDR2 SQIVND (reference sequence). With 10 bases removed from V and 1 base from J, the gap between germline ends came to 12 bases. The CDR3 contains 13 residues. In DNA form, the CDR3 reads TGTGCCACCAGGGGAGGGGGCACAGATACGCAGTATTTT. Translation: CATRGGGTDTQYF.

The chain combines TRBV2 with TRBJ1-1, with D uncertain. CDR1 and CDR2 (germline): SNHLY, FYNNEI. CDR3 size: 13 residues. V lost 7 bases to trimming and J lost 5 bases, with 14 bases between them. CDR3 loop: CASIRVARTEAFF. DNA of the CDR3: TGTGCCAGCATCCGCGTCGCCCGGACTGAAGCTTTCTTT.

V usage is TRBV18 and J usage is TRBJ2-1, with 9 bases matching TRBD1. V lost 4 bases and J lost 7; bases outside the gene matches: 14. This CDR3 is built from 17 residues. CDR1 and CDR2 (germline): KGHSH, LQKENI. CDR3 protein: CASSRDRASFALNEQFF. The CDR3 bases are TGTGCCAGCTCACGGGACAGGGCCTCTTTTGCACTAAATGAGCAGTTCTTC.

The chain links TRBV20-1 to TRBJ2-1; D may be TRBD2 (5 bases). V lost 3 bases and J 7 bases, leaving 13 bases between the germline ends. Per the germline V gene, CDR1 is DFQATT and CDR2 is SNEGSKA (reference sequence). This CDR3 has 13 residues. The CDR3 DNA reads as TGCAGTGCTAGTATCGGACTCGGGAATGAGCAGTTCTTC. This codes for CSASIGLGNEQFF.

The chain combines TRBV7-2 with TRBJ1-2, with D uncertain. Looked up from germline, CDR1 is SGHTA and CDR2 is FQGNSA. The germline V and J ends were trimmed by 5 bases and 8 bases, with 12 bases remaining between them. The CDR3 is 12 residues long. The CDR3 reads CASSPDWRGYTF. The CDR3 bases are TGTGCCAGCAGCCCAGACTGGAGGGGCTACACCTTC.

The chain has TRBV5-5 and TRBJ1-1; TRBD1 agrees at 9 bases. The CDR3 totals 15 residues. CDR1 is SGHKS, CDR2 YYEKEE, per germline (reference sequence). Trimming removed 0 bases from V and 6 bases from J; junction bases left unmatched: 6. The CDR3 DNA reads as TGTGCCAGCAGCTTGGGGGGACAGGGATTAGCTGAAGCTTTCTTT. Protein sequence: CASSLGGQGLAEAFF.

This chain joins TRBV5-1 and TRBJ2-5; D is possibly TRBD2 (6 bases). Trimming shortened V by 0 bases and J by 1 base, and 10 bases separated the two germline ends. Germline CDR1 is SGHRS and CDR2 is YFSETQ. The CDR3 consists of 15 residues. The DNA of the CDR3 is TGCGCCAGCAGCTTGGGGGGAGGCCCCCAAGAGACCCAGTACTTC. This gives the protein CASSLGGGPQETQYF. Full variable domain (rest looked up from reference TRBV5-1 and TRBJ2-5): KAGVTQTPRYLIKTRGQQVTLSCSPISGHRSVSWYQQTPGQGLQFLFEYFSETQRNKGNFPGRFSGRQFSNSRSEMNVSTLELGDSALYLCASSLGGGPQETQYFGPGTRLLVL.

Comments on this clone: Other DNA sequences of this sample code for an identical CDR3. This chain joins TRBV11-3 and TRBJ2-2; D perhaps matches TRBD1 (6 bases). This CDR3 region has 15 residues. Trimming stripped 1 base from V and 1 base from J, with 7 bases between. Germline V gene sequence: CDR1 SGHNT, CDR2 YENEEA. The CDR3 here is CASSLGGGNTGELFF. The CDR3 region has the DNA TGTGCCAGCAGCTTAGGAGGGGGGAACACCGGGGAGCTGTTTTTT.

On this clone itself: The sample carries other DNA sequences with the same CDR3. The chain is built from TRBV19 and TRBJ2-7, with D possibly matching TRBD1 (5 bases). In germline, CDR1 is LNHDA, CDR2 SQIVND (reference sequence). The length of the CDR3 is 13 residues. The V gene lost 3 bases and the J gene lost 3 bases, with 9 bases spanning the gap. The CDR3 protein is CASSIGQGYEQYF. In nucleotides, the CDR3 is TGTGCCAGTAGTATCGGTCAGGGCTACGAGCAGTACTTC. The full variable domain, in which reference TRBV19 and TRBJ2-7 provide the parts outside the CDR3, is DGGITQSPKYLFRKEGQNVTLSCEQNLNHDAMYWYRQDPGQGLRLIYYSQIVNDFQKGDIAEGYSVSREKKESFPLTVTSAQKNPTAFYLCASSIGQGYEQYFGPGTRLTVT.

This clone was seen only a few times. V usage is TRBV20-1 and J usage is TRBJ1-2; 11 nucleotides line up with TRBD1. V gave up 3 bases and J gave up 6 bases; unmatched junction bases: 6. The CDR3 sequence is 14 residues long. CDR1 is DFQATT, CDR2 SNEGSKA, per germline (reference sequence). DNA of the CDR3: TGCAGTGCTAGTGGAGGGACAGGGGGTGATGGCTACACCTTC. It encodes CSASGGTGGDGYTF.

The chain links TRBV9 to TRBJ2-2; 9 nucleotides line up with TRBD2. The J segment lost 5 bases and the V segment lost 2 bases, leaving 7 bases of the junction unmatched. CDR3 length equals 16 residues. Germline values: CDR1 SGDLS, CDR2 YYNGEE. CDR3 residues: CASSVRAGGGTGELFF. DNA for the CDR3: TGTGCCAGCAGCGTCCGAGCGGGGGGTGGGACCGGGGAGCTGTTTTTT.

The genes are TRBV7-3 and TRBJ2-2; TRBD2 might be the D (5 bases). V shed 5 bases and J shed 1 base, with 8 bases lying between them. The germline V gene has CDR1 SGHTA and CDR2 FQGTGA. The CDR3 has 14 amino acids. CDR3 nucleotides: TGTGCCAGCAGCGCCGGACTGAACACCGGGGAGCTGTTTTTT. Translating it yields CASSAGLNTGELFF.

This clone has a handful of counts. This rearrangement joins TRBV10-1 to TRBJ2-7; perhaps TRBD1 as D (6 bases). This CDR3 region has 12 residues. CDR1 and CDR2 (germline): WNHNN, SYGVQD (reference sequence). Trimming cost V 5 bases and J 6 bases, with 11 bases left between them. Here the CDR3 DNA reads TGCGCCAGCAGTTCGACAGGACGCGAGCAGTACTTC. Protein: CASSSTGREQYF.

This rearrangement joins TRBV5-1 to TRBJ1-2; D unclear. V lost 1 base, J lost 3 bases, and 10 bases lay in between. The CDR3 spans 14 residues. Germline-derived CDR1 and CDR2 are SGHRS and YFSETQ. CDR3 sequence: CASSLNVLDYGYTF. The CDR3 coding sequence is TGCGCCAGCAGCTTGAATGTCCTAGACTATGGCTACACCTTC.

This clone was detected once. The chain carries TRBV4-1 and TRBJ1-3, with D possibly being TRBD1 (5 bases). There are 18 residues in the CDR3. The V end was cut by 4 bases, the J end by 2 bases, with 21 bases between. Germline CDR1 is MGHRA and CDR2 is YSYEKL. In DNA form, the CDR3 reads TGCGCCAGCAGCCGCTTCCCAGCTGGAGCGACAGCTGGAAACACCATATATTTT. Its translation: CASSRFPAGATAGNTIYF.

The chain links TRBV3-1 (or the pseudogene TRBV3-2) to TRBJ2-7; 12 bases agree with TRBD2. This CDR3 region has 17 residues. Germline-derived CDR1 and CDR2 are LGHDT and YNNKEL (reference sequence). The ends lost 1 base at V and 3 bases at J; junction bases unmatched: 7. The CDR3 nucleotides are TGTGCCAGCAGCCAAGTCGATGTACTAGCGGGGGGCTACGAGCAGTACTTC. Translation gives CASSQVDVLAGGYEQYF.

This clone has only one observation. This rearrangement joins TRBV29-1 to TRBJ2-4, with TRBD2 identical over 9 bases. Germline V gene lookup returns CDR1 SQVTM and CDR2 ANQGSEA. CDR3 length: 15 residues. V shed 7 bases and J 8 bases; nucleotides not matched to a gene: 15. CDR3 sequence: CSGVSGLAGRDIQYF. The CDR3 region has the DNA TGCAGCGGTGTTTCCGGGCTAGCGGGGAGGGACATTCAGTACTTC.

CDR3 bases: TGTGCCAGTAGTGATTGGTCAGACTACACCTTC. This gives the protein CASSDWSDYTF. J is TRBJ1-2 and V is TRBV19; D gene unclear. Trimming pared 5 bases from V and 10 bases from J, leaving 11 bases between. The CDR3 extends over 11 amino acids. Germline CDR1 LNHDA, CDR2 SQIVND (reference sequence).

The V call is TRBV27, the J call TRBJ1-6, with D possibly being TRBD1 (5 bases). The germline gives CDR1 MNHEY, CDR2 SMNVEV (reference sequence). This CDR3 has 17 residues. V gave up 4 bases and J gave up 10 bases, with 23 bases separating them. CDR3 bases: TGTGCCAGCAGTTCCCCGGGGCCACACGGGGGAGACTCACCCCTCCACTTT. This sequence encodes CASSSPGPHGGDSPLHF.

The chain combines TRBV12-2 with TRBJ2-7; the table's D call, TRBD2, has no DNA check behind it. TRBV12-2 is noted as a pseudogene. This CDR3 is 18 amino acids long. The CDR3: CASRLVPSGGRSSYEQYF. DNA of the CDR3: TGTGCAAGTCGCTTAGTACCTAGCGGGGGCCGTAGCTCCTACGAGCAGTACTTC.

This sequence joins TRBV27 and TRBJ1-6, with 8 bases aligning to TRBD1. Germline trimming cut 3 bases from V and 9 bases from J; bases unmatched to any gene: 7. This CDR3 comprises 15 residues. CDR1 MNHEY and CDR2 SMNVEV come from the germline V gene (reference sequence). The chain's CDR3 is CASSFLGQGLSPLHF. In nucleotides, the CDR3 is TGTGCCAGCAGTTTCCTCGGACAGGGACTTTCACCCCTCCACTTT.

This clone was observed once. The chain combines TRBV11-2 with TRBJ1-3; possibly TRBD1 for D (6 bases). CDR1 SGHAT and CDR2 FQNNGV come from the germline V gene. The ends were cut back, 6 bases at V and 0 bases at J, with 9 bases in the middle. The CDR3 has 14 amino acids. CDR3 in amino acids: CASSQDSSGNTIYF. The CDR3 DNA is TGTGCCAGCAGTCAGGACAGCTCTGGAAACACCATATATTTT.

With respect to this clone: This specimen includes other DNA sequences encoding the same CDR3. CDR3 loop: CASSLVGQSGYTF. The CDR3 nucleotides read TGCGCCAGCAGCTTGGTGGGACAAAGTGGCTACACCTTC. The chain carries TRBV5-1 and TRBJ1-2, with D perhaps TRBD1 (6 bases). This CDR3 contains 13 residues. V shed 0 bases and J shed 7 bases, with 10 bases lying between them. In germline, CDR1 is SGHRS, CDR2 YFSETQ. The full variable domain, rest sourced from reference TRBV5-1 and TRBJ1-2, is KAGVTQTPRYLIKTRGQQVTLSCSPISGHRSVSWYQQTPGQGLQFLFEYFSETQRNKGNFPGRFSGRQFSNSRSEMNVSTLELGDSALYLCASSLVGQSGYTFGSGTRLTVV.

The chain joins TRBV10-2 to TRBJ2-7, with a tentative D call TRBD1 (6 bases). CDR1 and CDR2 (germline): WSHSY, SAAADI. The length of the CDR3 is 13 residues. Trimming stripped 6 bases from V and 2 bases from J, with 11 bases between. CDR3 sequence: CASSPTGTYEQYF. The CDR3 DNA sequence: TGCGCCAGCAGCCCGACAGGAACCTACGAGCAGTACTTC.

The chain joins TRBV5-6 to TRBJ2-5, with 12 bases fitting TRBD2. Germline assignment: CDR1 SGHDT and CDR2 YYEEEE. Trimming took 5 bases from V and 0 from J; bases not matched to a gene: 8. The CDR3 spans 17 residues. DNA for the CDR3: TGTGCCAGCAGTCAAGGACTAGCGGGGTTCTACCAAGAGACCCAGTACTTC. Its protein is CASSQGLAGFYQETQYF.

The CDR3 reads CASSLGAGTSLRYEQYF. The CDR3, as DNA: TGTGCCAGCAGCTTAGGGGCCGGGACTTCACTCCGCTACGAGCAGTACTTC. The chain is built from TRBV11-2 and TRBJ2-7, with TRBD2 as a possible D gene (6 bases). This CDR3 is built from 17 residues. The germline V gene has CDR1 SGHAT and CDR2 FQNNGV. Trimming removed 1 base at V and 3 bases at J, with 19 bases between.

The chain has TRBV3-1 (or the pseudogene TRBV3-2) and TRBJ1-2; weak D call: TRBD1 (6 bases). In germline, CDR1 is LGHDT, CDR2 YNNKEL (reference sequence). V shed 4 bases and J shed 11 bases, with 14 bases lying between them. This CDR3 comprises 12 residues. The CDR3 loop is CASSPVLGGYTF. CDR3 nucleotides: TGTGCCAGCAGCCCCGTCTTAGGGGGTTACACCTTC.

In DNA, the CDR3 is TGTGCCAGCACCAAATCCTCGGTAATGAACACTGAAGCTTTCTTT. Its translation: CASTKSSVMNTEAFF. V usage is TRBV5-4 and J usage is TRBJ1-1, with D uncertain. The germline V gene has CDR1 SGHNT and CDR2 YYREEE (reference sequence). The CDR3 length is 15 residues. Trimming pared 6 bases from V and 0 bases from J, leaving 15 bases between.

The chain combines TRBV27 with TRBJ1-6; perhaps TRBD1 as D (5 bases). Trimming removed 0 bases at V and 3 bases at J, with 12 bases between. Germline CDR1 MNHEY, CDR2 SMNVEV (reference sequence). The CDR3 totals 17 residues. DNA for the CDR3: TGTGCCAGCAGTTTATCGCAGGGCACTTTCTATAATTCACCCCTCCACTTT. Protein product: CASSLSQGTFYNSPLHF.

The chain carries TRBV5-1 and TRBJ1-4, with TRBD1 identical over 7 bases. Germline lookup yields CDR1 SGHRS and CDR2 YFSETQ. This CDR3 has 13 residues. With V trimmed by 5 bases and J by 4 bases, 2 bases remained unmatched. Written as DNA, the CDR3 is TGCGCCAGCAGAGGGGGCTTTAATGAAAAACTGTTTTTT. Translating gives CASRGGFNEKLFF. Full variable domain (missing parts from reference TRBV5-1 and TRBJ1-4): KAGVTQTPRYLIKTRGQQVTLSCSPISGHRSVSWYQQTPGQGLQFLFEYFSETQRNKGNFPGRFSGRQFSNSRSEMNVSTLELGDSALYLCASRGGFNEKLFFGSGTQLSVL.